One sample yielded the 26 T cell receptor beta chains listed below, sequenced in a study of monozygotic twins with inflammatory bowel disease. TCRdb reanalyzed the 5' RACE reads and collapses them to one entry per CDR3 protein, without DNA. The sample table includes some 200,000 distinct CDR3 sequences. The sequenced material came from blood. The source of these receptors is a human donor with ulcerative colitis or Crohn's disease, or a healthy co-twin of an affected twin (not recorded which).

The V gene is TRBV12-3 or TRBV12-4, the J gene TRBJ1-5; the TCRdb D gene call, TRBD1, has no DNA to confirm it. The CDR3 is made up of 15 amino acids. The CDR3 sequence is CASSLDAGGGQPQHF.

V gene TRBV12-3 or TRBV12-4 combines with J gene TRBJ1-1; TCRdb lists TRBD1, though no DNA is available to test this call. The CDR3 extends over 13 amino acids. CDR3 sequence reads: CASSSHGVGLAFF.

The chain employs TRBV11-2 and TRBJ2-4; TCRdb returns TRBD1, unconfirmable since there is no DNA. The CDR3 runs 12 residues. CDR1 is SGHAT and CDR2 is FQNNGV in the germline V gene. CDR3 residues: CASSIPGQLQYF.

V gene TRBV6-5 combines with J gene TRBJ1-6. This CDR3 region has 12 residues. Germline V gives CDR1 MNHEY, CDR2 SVGAGI. CDR3 sequence reads: CASRQYNSPLHF.

V usage is TRBV7-9 and J usage is TRBJ1-6; TCRdb's D call of TRBD1 is untestable without DNA. This CDR3 is 16 amino acids long. Per the germline V gene, CDR1 is SEHNR and CDR2 is FQNEAQ (reference sequence). The CDR3 spells CASSLASGQYNSPLHF.

The chain recombines TRBV7-2 with TRBJ1-2; as DNA is missing, the TRBD1 call by TCRdb cannot be tested. Germline-derived CDR1 and CDR2 are SGHTA and FQGNSA. CDR3 length equals 13 residues. The CDR3 protein is CASSFGQLYGYTF.

The V gene is TRBV9, the J gene TRBJ2-1; TCRdb selects TRBD1, and the lack of DNA leaves this call unchecked. The germline V gene encodes CDR1 SGDLS and CDR2 YYNGEE. This CDR3 contains 16 residues. The chain's CDR3 is CASSVRGESSYNEQFF.

The chain carries TRBV20-1 and TRBJ1-1. This CDR3 comprises 12 residues. Germline V gives CDR1 DFQATT, CDR2 SNEGSKA (reference sequence). The CDR3 loop reads CSASLRITEAFF.

The V gene is TRBV10-3, the J gene TRBJ2-3; TCRdb proposes TRBD1, but this gene call is untestable without DNA. The CDR3 has 16 amino acids. Germline V gene sequence: CDR1 ENHRY, CDR2 SYGVKD. CDR3 region: CAITQARTASTDTQYF.

CDR3 residues: CASSLGGSALASYGYTF. The chain employs TRBV5-1 and TRBJ1-2. Germline V CDR1 and CDR2: SGHRS, YFSETQ. There are 17 residues in the CDR3.

This chain connects TRBV12-5 to TRBJ2-7. The CDR3 runs 12 residues. Germline-derived CDR1 and CDR2 are LGHNT and FRNRAP. The CDR3 is CASASDTREQYF.

The rearrangement uses TRBV5-1 and TRBJ2-7; there is no DNA to check the TCRdb D call of TRBD1. This CDR3 comprises 12 residues. CDR1 is SGHRS, CDR2 YFSETQ, per germline. The CDR3 spells CASSSQGSEQYF.

V and J are TRBV5-4 and TRBJ1-1; TCRdb selects TRBD1, and the lack of DNA leaves this call unchecked. In germline, CDR1 is SGHNT, CDR2 YYREEE (reference sequence). The CDR3 covers 14 residues. CDR3 in amino acids: CASFSRGLDSEAFF. The full variable domain, with the rest looked up from reference TRBV5-4 and TRBJ1-1, is ETGVTQSPTHLIKTRGQQVTLRCSSQSGHNTVSWYQQALGQGPQFIFQYYREEENGRGNFPPRFSGLQFPNYSSELNVNALELDDSALYLCASFSRGLDSEAFFGQGTRLTVV.

V usage is TRBV7-9 and J usage is TRBJ2-1. CDR3 length equals 13 residues. Germline CDR1 and CDR2: SEHNR and FQNEAQ (reference sequence). CDR3 region: CASSFSPSNEQFF. Drawing the rest from reference TRBV7-9 and TRBJ2-1, the complete variable domain is DTGVSQNPRHKITKRGQNVTFRCDPISEHNRLYWYRQTLGQGPEFLTYFQNEAQLEKSRLLSDRFSAERPKGSFSTLEIQRTEQGDSAMYLCASSFSPSNEQFFGPGTRLTVL.

V gene TRBV2 combines with J gene TRBJ2-1; TCRdb names TRBD1, which stays unverified in the absence of DNA. CDR1 and CDR2 from the germline V gene are SNHLY and FYNNEI. The CDR3 spans 15 residues. CDR3 sequence reads: CASNKLDRGVREQFF.

The rearrangement uses TRBV5-1 and TRBJ2-3; absent DNA, TCRdb's TRBD1 call cannot be checked. This CDR3 spans 14 amino acids. Germline lookup yields CDR1 SGHRS and CDR2 YFSETQ. CDR3 region: CASRTGTSTDTQYF.

The V gene is TRBV29-1, the J gene TRBJ2-3; lacking DNA, the TRBD1 call made by TCRdb goes unchecked. This CDR3 spans 15 amino acids. Germline loops: CDR1 SQVTM, CDR2 ANQGSEA. CDR3 region: CSVGGQSHPGDTQYF.

The CDR3: CASSYAPGDYEQYF. V and J are TRBV7-3 and TRBJ2-7; absent DNA, TCRdb's TRBD1 call cannot be checked. From germline, CDR1 is SGHTA and CDR2 FQGTGA. The CDR3 runs to 14 residues.

The chain joins TRBV7-8 to TRBJ2-7; the D call from TCRdb, TRBD1, cannot be confirmed without DNA. The CDR3 spans 12 residues. The germline V gene encodes CDR1 SGHVS and CDR2 FQNEAQ. CDR3 in amino acids: CASSPTGVKQYF.

The chain recombines TRBV7-2 with TRBJ2-1. CDR3 length: 14 amino acids. Germline assignment: CDR1 SGHTA and CDR2 FQGNSA. The CDR3 sequence is CASSLGRAYNEQFF.

The V and J genes are TRBV4-1 and TRBJ2-2; the TCRdb call, TRBD1, lacks DNA for checking. The CDR3 contains 17 residues. Per germline, CDR1 MGHRA and CDR2 YSYEKL. CDR3 sequence: CASSQGGSGFTTGELFF.

The chain couples TRBV18 to TRBJ2-1; TCRdb returns TRBD1, unconfirmable since there is no DNA. This CDR3 contains 15 residues. Germline V CDR1 and CDR2: KGHSH, LQKENI. The CDR3 sequence is CASSLNRGNFNEQFF.

The rearrangement links TRBV10-3 to TRBJ2-7; without DNA, the TCRdb call of TRBD1 cannot be checked. The CDR3 spans 14 residues. Germline V CDR1 and CDR2: ENHRY, SYGVKD. The CDR3 loop is CAIIDQGAGYEQYF.

This sequence joins TRBV20-1 and TRBJ2-7; TCRdb's D call, TRBD1, is unchecked because there is no DNA. The CDR3 covers 12 residues. Germline V gene sequence: CDR1 DFQATT, CDR2 SNEGSKA (reference sequence). This CDR3 reads CSARDDSYEQYF.

The V call is TRBV6-1, the J call TRBJ2-7; the TCRdb call, TRBD2, lacks DNA for checking. The germline CDR1 and CDR2 sequences are MNHNS and SASEGT. This CDR3 is built from 15 residues. The CDR3 loop is CASSEGGTSRYEQYF.

The chain recombines TRBV6-1 with TRBJ1-1; TCRdb names TRBD1, which stays unverified in the absence of DNA. Per the germline V gene, CDR1 is MNHNS and CDR2 is SASEGT. The CDR3 sequence is 13 residues long. CDR3 residues: CASSWAGNTEAFF.